What follows are 18 T cell receptor beta chains derived from one specimen sequenced in a study of cytomegalovirus exposure and HLA in healthy donors. The PCR contained 60 Vbeta and 13 Jbeta primers. Clones were sequenced by immunoSEQ multiplex PCR, and TCRdb holds only the in-frame ones, with some missing. The data show 130,000 to 150,000 clones, 76% seen once. The sample was PBMCs. These receptors were taken from a woman aged 35 to 49 in good health and CMV-seronegative.

This chain links TRBV6-1 with TRBJ2-1; 12 bases are a match to TRBD2. The CDR3 has 15 residues. The germline V gene encodes CDR1 MNHNS and CDR2 SASEGT. V shed 4 bases and J 6 bases; nucleotides not matched to a gene: 4. CDR3: CASSATSGRSNEQFF. The CDR3 DNA reads as TGTGCCAGCAGTGCGACTAGCGGGAGATCCAATGAGCAGTTCTTC.

The table lists this clone with a few counts. The CDR3 loop is CASSETPGAEAFF. CDR3 DNA: TGTGCCAGTAGTGAGACGCCCGGGGCTGAAGCTTTCTTT. The V and J genes are TRBV19 and TRBJ1-1; D remains ambiguous. Germline V gives CDR1 LNHDA, CDR2 SQIVND (reference sequence). V was cut by 5 bases and J by 6 bases, with 13 bases left in between. This CDR3 has 13 amino acids. The full variable domain, completed using reference TRBV19 and TRBJ1-1, is DGGITQSPKYLFRKEGQNVTLSCEQNLNHDAMYWYRQDPGQGLRLIYYSQIVNDFQKGDIAEGYSVSREKKESFPLTVTSAQKNPTAFYLCASSETPGAEAFFGQGTRLTVV.

CDR3 DNA: TGTGCCAGTAGTATAGCCGGGACAGGCGACTCTGGGGCCAACGTCCTGACTTTC. Translation: CASSIAGTGDSGANVLTF. V and J are TRBV19 and TRBJ2-6, with 8 bases fitting TRBD1. This CDR3 is 18 amino acids long. With V trimmed by 1 base and J by 0 bases, 5 bases remained unmatched. The germline gives CDR1 LNHDA, CDR2 SQIVND (reference sequence).

This chain uses TRBV5-1 with TRBJ2-7, with D perhaps TRBD2 (6 bases). The germline gives CDR1 SGHRS, CDR2 YFSETQ. This CDR3 comprises 14 residues. Trimming took off 0 bases at V and 3 bases at J, with 10 bases between the two ends. The CDR3 protein is CASSLDVGSYEQYF. The CDR3 bases are TGCGCCAGCAGCTTGGACGTCGGGAGCTACGAGCAGTACTTC.

The chain is built from TRBV28 and TRBJ1-5; TRBD1 matches 7 bases. The V and J ends lost 6 bases and 3 bases, in that order; junction bases with no gene match: 8. Germline V gene data show CDR1 as MDHEN and CDR2 as SYDVKM. This CDR3 is 15 amino acids long. In DNA, the CDR3 is TGTGCCAGCAGCACCAGGGGGTGGAACAATCAGCCCCAGCATTTT. It specifies CASSTRGWNNQPQHF.

The chain combines TRBV30 with TRBJ2-3; no firm D call. Germline assignment: CDR1 GTSNPN and CDR2 SVGIG (reference sequence). This CDR3 has 11 residues. V gave up 3 bases and J gave up 2 bases, with 3 bases separating them. The CDR3 DNA reads TGTGCCTGGAGCCTCACAGATACGCAGTATTTT. This sequence encodes CAWSLTDTQYF.

The V and J genes are TRBV27 and TRBJ2-1; no clear D gene. This CDR3 is built from 12 residues. V shed 4 bases and J shed 8 bases, with 9 bases lying between them. Germline V lookup: CDR1 MNHEY, CDR2 SMNVEV (reference sequence). The CDR3 loop reads CASSSPADEQFF. The CDR3 region has the DNA TGTGCCAGCAGTTCCCCCGCGGATGAGCAGTTCTTC.

The chain combines TRBV18 with TRBJ1-1, with 7 bases identical to TRBD1. The CDR3 has 16 residues. Germline-derived CDR1 and CDR2 are KGHSH and LQKENI. V trimming: 0 bases; J trimming: 1 base; junction bases outside the gene matches: 5. CDR3 protein: CASSPPDRPANTEAFF. Here the CDR3 DNA reads TGTGCCAGCTCACCACCGGACAGGCCGGCGAACACTGAAGCTTTCTTT.

The chain employs TRBV7-9 and TRBJ2-3, with TRBD2 matching 13 bases. Germline V gene sequence: CDR1 SEHNR, CDR2 FQNEAQ (reference sequence). This CDR3 has 15 amino acids. Unmatched junction bases numbered 6, after V lost 8 bases and J lost 4 bases. As DNA, the CDR3 is TGTGCCAGCGGAATAACTAGCGGGGGGGCAGATACGCAGTATTTT. Translation: CASGITSGGADTQYF.

This chain links TRBV6-6 with TRBJ1-1; D is undetermined. V lost 1 base to trimming and J lost 4 bases, with 10 bases between them. Germline V gives CDR1 MNHNY, CDR2 SVGAGI (reference sequence). CDR3 length equals 14 residues. In DNA, the CDR3 is TGTGCCAGCAGTTACTTGCAAGAGGGCACTGAAGCTTTCTTT. Its protein is CASSYLQEGTEAFF.

Remarks on this clone: Germline is not matched at one junction end, which may reflect a read error. The same CDR3 can be traced to other DNA sequences in this sample. The genes are TRBV4-1 and TRBJ1-2; possible D gene TRBD1, 6 bases. Germline CDR1 MGHRA, CDR2 YSYEKL. The CDR3 is made up of 16 amino acids. The DNA for the CDR3 is TGCGCCAGCAGCCAGCCCTTTGGTGGGACACACTATGGCTATACCTTC. Translating gives CASSQPFGGTHYGYTF.

The rearrangement links TRBV9 to TRBJ1-1; D is uncertain. Germline V CDR1 and CDR2: SGDLS, YYNGEE. V lost 0 bases and J lost 0, with 6 bases in between. The CDR3 has 14 amino acids. This CDR3 reads CASSVAVMNTEAFF. CDR3 nucleotides: TGTGCCAGCAGCGTAGCAGTTATGAACACTGAAGCTTTCTTT.

The V call is TRBV5-6, the J call TRBJ2-2; a possible D gene is TRBD2 (6 bases). V shed 3 bases and J shed 7 bases, with 10 bases lying between them. CDR1 is SGHDT and CDR2 is YYEEEE in the germline V gene. The CDR3 loop spans 13 amino acids. The DNA for the CDR3 is TGTGCCAGCAGCTGGGGACTTCACGGGGAGCTGTTTTTT. Amino acids: CASSWGLHGELFF.

This clone was picked up one time. DNA for the CDR3: TGTGCCAGCAGTGAATCATCTAGCGGGGACAATGAGCAGTTCTTC. Amino acid sequence: CASSESSSGDNEQFF. The V gene is TRBV25-1, the J gene TRBJ2-1; 9 bases are a match to TRBD2. The V gene's germline CDR1 is MGHDK and CDR2 SYGVNS. The CDR3 is 15 amino acids. Trimming took 1 base from V and 5 from J; bases not matched to a gene: 3.

The chain couples TRBV5-1 to TRBJ2-1, with 14 bases that match TRBD2. There are 18 residues in the CDR3. J was trimmed by 4 bases and V by 1 base; bases with no gene match: 7. CDR1 and CDR2 from the germline V gene are SGHRS and YFSETQ. The CDR3 bases are TGCGCCAGCAGCTTGCCTGGGACTAGCGGGAGAGGGTACAATGAGCAGTTCTTC. Protein sequence: CASSLPGTSGRGYNEQFF.

The CDR3 nucleotides are TGCGCCAGCAGCCAAGAGGGCTGGGCAAGAGAGACCCAGTACTTC. It codes for CASSQEGWARETQYF. The chain recombines TRBV4-1 with TRBJ2-5, with D uncertain. Trimming took off 0 bases at V and 4 bases at J, with 12 bases between the two ends. CDR1 MGHRA and CDR2 YSYEKL come from the germline V gene. This CDR3 contains 15 residues.

The gene calls are TRBV7-2 and TRBJ1-1; 12 positions agree with TRBD1. This CDR3 region has 18 residues. Germline loops: CDR1 SGHTA, CDR2 FQGNSA. The ends lost 5 bases at V and 5 bases at J; junction bases unmatched: 15. Here the CDR3 reads CASSAGLGQGAKGTEAFF. CDR3 bases: TGTGCCAGCAGCGCCGGCCTGGGACAGGGGGCGAAAGGAACTGAAGCTTTCTTT.

The V and J genes are TRBV30 and TRBJ1-3, with D maybe TRBD1 (6 bases). CDR1 and CDR2 from the germline V gene are GTSNPN and SVGIG (reference sequence). V was cut by 1 base and J by 2 bases, with 12 bases left in between. The CDR3 extends over 15 amino acids. As DNA, the CDR3 is TGTGCCTGGAGTGACCTGAAGGGGGCTGGAAACACCATATATTTT. Translated, it gives CAWSDLKGAGNTIYF.